This entry lists 12 T cell receptor beta chains sequenced from one sample in a study of identical twins. TCRdb reprocessed the 5' RACE reads with MiXCR, giving one entry per CDR3 protein. The repertoire includes under 250,000 distinct CDR3 sequences, 7.5% of them detected once, and around 5% sits in the top ten. This sample was also put to use in a study of yellow fever vaccine responses in identical twins.

Specimen: CD8+ T cells sorted from blood. The receptors originated from a woman between 18 and 30 years old in good health.

This clonotype was recorded many times. The V call is TRBV28, the J call TRBJ2-1, with 11 bases fitting TRBD2. Trimming removed 6 bases from V and 4 bases from J; junction bases left unmatched: 2. CDR1 is MDHEN and CDR2 is SYDVKM in the germline V gene. The CDR3 is 14 amino acids. The DNA for the CDR3 is TGTGCCAGCAGCGGACTAGCGGGTTACAATGAGCAGTTCTTC. It encodes CASSGLAGYNEQFF.

This rearrangement joins TRBV7-9 to TRBJ2-5; D gene uncertain. Germline V gene data show CDR1 as SEHNR and CDR2 as FQNEAQ (reference sequence). V lost 1 base, J lost 3 bases, and 9 bases lay in between. The CDR3 length is 14 residues. The CDR3: CASSLVSAEETQYF. The CDR3 bases are TGTGCCAGCAGCTTAGTTTCGGCAGAAGAGACCCAGTACTTC.

V is TRBV27 and J is TRBJ2-7; D perhaps matches TRBD2 (6 bases). The ends were cut back, 7 bases at V and 3 bases at J, with 16 bases in the middle. The germline CDR1 and CDR2 sequences are MNHEY and SMNVEV (reference sequence). The CDR3 extends over 14 amino acids. The DNA of the CDR3 is TGTGCCAGCACCCAGGTCGGGGGAAACTACGAGCAGTACTTC. Protein: CASTQVGGNYEQYF.

This clonotype has ten or more counts. The CDR3 protein is CASSEGDAGETQYF. DNA for the CDR3: TGTGCCAGCAGTGAAGGGGACGCAGGGGAGACCCAGTACTTC. This rearrangement joins TRBV2 to TRBJ2-5; D may be TRBD1 or TRBD2 (5 bases each). Germline CDR1 and CDR2: SNHLY and FYNNEI. V lost 1 base and J 5 bases, leaving 11 bases between the germline ends. This CDR3 has 14 amino acids.

This clonotype has at least ten counts. The gene calls are TRBV29-1 and TRBJ2-1, with 8 positions matching TRBD1. Per germline, CDR1 SQVTM and CDR2 ANQGSEA. Germline trimming cut 5 bases from V and 10 bases from J; bases unmatched to any gene: 13. The CDR3 runs to 14 residues. The CDR3 nucleotides read TGCAGCGTTCTAGGACAGGGACTCCTGGCGGAGCAGTTCTTC. Protein sequence: CSVLGQGLLAEQFF.

This clonotype was counted at least ten times. The genes are TRBV5-1 and TRBJ2-3, with 7 bases identical to TRBD2. The CDR3 length is 14 residues. V shed 4 bases and J 0 bases; nucleotides not matched to a gene: 2. Germline values: CDR1 SGHRS, CDR2 YFSETQ. This CDR3 reads CASSRAGSTDTQYF. CDR3 DNA sequence: TGCGCCAGCAGCCGAGCGGGGAGCACAGATACGCAGTATTTT.

This clonotype was counted a few times. The genes are TRBV6-5 and TRBJ2-2; D unresolved. V gave up 6 bases and J gave up 6 bases, with 8 bases separating them. CDR3 length: 12 amino acids. Germline lookup yields CDR1 MNHEY and CDR2 SVGAGI. The CDR3: CASSLSSGELFF. The CDR3 coding sequence is TGTGCCAGCAGCCTGAGCTCCGGGGAGCTGTTTTTT.

This clonotype was detected only a few times. The rearrangement joins TRBV4-1 to TRBJ2-1; tentative D call: TRBD1 (7 bases). V was trimmed by 3 bases and J by 7 bases, leaving 13 bases between them. Germline-derived CDR1 and CDR2 are MGHRA and YSYEKL. The CDR3 is made up of 14 amino acids. In DNA, the CDR3 is TGCGCCAGCAGCCATCAGACAGGGAGGAATGAGCAGTTCTTC. Its translation: CASSHQTGRNEQFF.

Many counts were recorded for this clonotype. This chain joins TRBV29-1 and TRBJ2-7, with TRBD1 matching 9 bases. The CDR3 consists of 14 residues. J gave up 3 bases and V 3 bases, and 6 bases lay outside the gene matches. Germline CDR1 and CDR2: SQVTM and ANQGSEA. The CDR3 here is CSVDLGQGNYEQYF. The CDR3 DNA reads TGCAGCGTTGACCTGGGACAGGGAAACTACGAGCAGTACTTC.

This clonotype was seen many times. The chain is built from TRBV12-3 or TRBV12-4 and TRBJ1-1, with a possible D match to TRBD1 (5 bases). This CDR3 has 12 amino acids. Trimming removed 4 bases at V and 6 bases at J, with 9 bases between. CDR3 sequence reads: CASSSGGPEAFF. The CDR3 nucleotides are TGTGCCAGCAGTTCTGGGGGTCCTGAAGCTTTCTTT.

The chain carries TRBV20-1 and TRBJ2-1; D is unresolved. Germline V gene lookup returns CDR1 DFQATT and CDR2 SNEGSKA (reference sequence). V lost 0 bases and J 5 bases, leaving 8 bases between the germline ends. The CDR3 totals 13 residues. CDR3 nucleotides: TGCAGTGCTAGAGAAGCCTACCACAATGAGCAGTTCTTC. The encoded protein is CSAREAYHNEQFF.

This clonotype appeared many times. This chain uses TRBV24-1 with TRBJ2-1, with 8 bases aligning to TRBD1. CDR1 and CDR2 from the germline V gene are KGHDR and SFDVKD. This CDR3 comprises 15 residues. J gave up 7 bases and V 5 bases, and 9 bases lay outside the gene matches. CDR3 coding DNA: TGTGCCACCAGTGGGGTGGGGACAGGAGGGAATGAGCAGTTCTTC. It is translated as CATSGVGTGGNEQFF.